This TCR beta chain originates from a study of cytomegalovirus exposure and HLA in healthy donors (dated by TCRdb to about 2017). Turning to the overall study: According to a later analysis, the roughly 120 validation repertoires were produced on the same platform as the approximately 690 repertoires of the first cohort. To predict cytomegalovirus infection status, the study brought together high-throughput TCR immunosequencing, statistical association of individual TCRs with disease status, and machine learning. Along with the approximately 700-subject first cohort, a separate validation cohort of approximately 110 different subjects was used. The study aimed to test whether signatures of past pathogen exposure could be identified by cataloging public T cell receptors. The study at large found these results: In both the original and validation cohorts, the classifier was reported to diagnose cytomegalovirus status with high specificity and sensitivity. Of the cluster scores, roughly 95% were above 0 in a later analysis, which found that TCRs clustered in the first cohort also tended to co-occur in the 120 or so validation repertoires. The authors suggested that the approach could potentially be extended to other disease states and immunological phenotypes. A few of the identified cytomegalovirus-associated TCR beta chains were confirmed in vitro to be specific for cytomegalovirus antigens. All 110 or so repertoires were used to score co-occurrence in the validation cohort in a later analysis, because that analysis had no HLA typing for the cohort. Across donors, most TCR sequences were observed very rarely, whereas some public TCRs were present in many individuals. In the study, 150 to 200 TCR beta chains were listed as associated with cytomegalovirus.

Libraries were built with the immunoSEQ multiplex PCR assay. Regarding the original processing steps: A statistical classification framework was built for diagnosing cytomegalovirus status from the catalog of TCR beta chain sequences. TCRdb carries this immuneACCESS record with in-frame sequences only. Its versions omit some clonotypes, under half of them owing to an unresolved V gene in the studies checked, with the rest unexplained. Clonal size and the V and J genes are those of that table, whereas D and trimming came from the DNA. The sample table shows around 250,000 clones, and almost 90% are seen once. The ten largest clones add up to 0.37% of the sample. The donors belonged to the validation cohort of roughly 120 subjects, which was separate from the approximately 680-subject first cohort. Points on this clone: What antigen it recognizes has not been identified. The record has no base qualities; no much larger clone is one base away.

The CDR3 holds 15 amino acids from the cysteine to the phenylalanine. Of all the DNA, just the CDR3 is kept, 45 bases in frame from base 1. V trim: 6 bases; J trim: 9 bases; unmatched bases: 14. From the germline V gene (reference sequence), CDR1 is MNHEY and CDR2 is SMNVEV. Recombination linked TRBV27 to TRBJ2-1, and 7 junctional nucleotides match TRBD1. Sequenced material: PBMCs. The clonotype originates from a woman aged 18 to 35 in good health and CMV-seronegative. CDR3 reads: CASSRRPGTELEQFF. The DNA is TGTGCCAGCAGCCGCCGCCCCGGGACAGAGCTTGAGCAGTTCTTC.